This record looks at one T cell receptor beta chain sequence and its context. This sample is drawn from a study of control samples from healthy donors and cancer patients. Germline V gives CDR1 KGHSH, CDR2 LQKENI. Trimming removed 1 base at V and 1 base at J, with 18 bases between. This CDR3 is built from 18 residues. TCRdb keeps only in-frame clones here, not all; method: immunoSEQ multiplex PCR. The table records roughly 120,000 clones, around 89% of them present only once. The sample was PBMCs. This TCR was sampled from a woman aged 50 to 60 with colorectal cancer. V and J are TRBV18 and TRBJ2-3; a weak D match, TRBD2 (6 bases). This CDR3 is CASSPLPPGDVGTDTQYF. The CDR3 DNA reads as TGTGCCAGCTCACCACTTCCCCCGGGGGACGTAGGCACAGATACGCAGTATTTT.